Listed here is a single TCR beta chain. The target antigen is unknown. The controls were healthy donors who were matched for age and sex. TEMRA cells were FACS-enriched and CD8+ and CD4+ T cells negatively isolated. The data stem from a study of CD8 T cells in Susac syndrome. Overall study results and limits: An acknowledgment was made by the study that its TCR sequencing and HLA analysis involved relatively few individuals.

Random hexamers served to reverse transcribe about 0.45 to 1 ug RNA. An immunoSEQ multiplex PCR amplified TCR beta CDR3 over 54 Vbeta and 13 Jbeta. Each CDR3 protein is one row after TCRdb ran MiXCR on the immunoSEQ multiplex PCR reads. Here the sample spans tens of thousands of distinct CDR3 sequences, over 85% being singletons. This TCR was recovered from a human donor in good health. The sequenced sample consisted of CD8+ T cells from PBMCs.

The CDR3 region has the DNA TGTGCCAGCAGCTTGGGCAAATCCTACGAGCAGTACTTC. The encoded protein is CASSLGKSYEQYF. This sequence joins TRBV7-9 and TRBJ2-7; no clear D gene. Looked up from germline, CDR1 is SEHNR and CDR2 is FQNEAQ (reference sequence). The CDR3 length is 13 residues. The V and J ends lost 3 bases and 1 base respectively, with 7 bases between them.